The 32 T cell receptor beta chains listed next were all sequenced from one sample in a study of blood T cell repertoires in COVID-19. TCRdb's copy holds only in-frame clones and misses some; the assay was immunoSEQ multiplex PCR. Here the sample spans roughly 69,000 clones, 85% to 90% being singletons. The sample comprised peripheral blood. These receptors all come from a man aged 50 to 60 with acute or convalescent COVID-19.

The V and J genes are TRBV30 and TRBJ2-7; perhaps TRBD1 as D (6 bases). The V gene's germline CDR1 is GTSNPN and CDR2 SVGIG (reference sequence). V shed 1 base and J shed 2 bases, with 15 bases lying between them. The CDR3 is 15 amino acids. The CDR3 bases are TGTGCCTGGAGTGGGTTAAGACAGGCCACCTACGAGCAGTACTTC. Translating it yields CAWSGLRQATYEQYF. Complete variable domain (other parts from reference TRBV30 and TRBJ2-7): SQTIHQWPATLVQPVGSPLSLECTVEGTSNPNLYWYRQAAGRGLQLLFYSVGIGQISSEVPQNLSASRPQDRQFILSSKKLLLSDSGFYLCAWSGLRQATYEQYFGPGTRLTVT.

This chain joins TRBV5-6 and TRBJ2-1; perhaps TRBD2 as D (5 bases). In germline, CDR1 is SGHDT, CDR2 YYEEEE. This CDR3 region has 15 residues. V was clipped by 4 bases and J by 12 bases, with 23 bases between them. In DNA form, the CDR3 reads TGTGCCAGCAGCCGGGATTCCAGCGGATACGGAGGGCAGTTCTTC. Protein sequence: CASSRDSSGYGGQFF.

The chain carries TRBV10-3 and TRBJ1-1; 8 nucleotides match TRBD1. Trimming cost V 4 bases and J 4 bases; bases outside gene matches: 5. CDR3 length equals 14 residues. CDR1 is ENHRY, CDR2 SYGVKD, per germline. As DNA, the CDR3 is TGTGCCATCAGTGTTGGACAGGGTTTCACTGAAGCTTTCTTT. Encoded protein: CAISVGQGFTEAFF.

This clone was recorded once. The gene calls are TRBV6-2 or TRBV6-3 and TRBJ2-1, with TRBD2 identical over 8 bases. The CDR3 is made up of 17 amino acids. Per germline, CDR1 MNHEY and CDR2 SVGEGT. After removal of 2 bases from V and 8 bases from J, the junction contained 14 bases not matched to a gene. The CDR3 coding sequence is TGTGCCAGCAGTTACGACCCCGGGGGGGCCCGAACGTATGAGCAGTTCTTC. This sequence encodes CASSYDPGGARTYEQFF.

V is TRBV7-2 and J is TRBJ2-1, with 12 bases lining up with TRBD1. Unmatched junction bases numbered 8, after V lost 5 bases and J lost 6 bases. This CDR3 is 16 amino acids long. Germline V gene data show CDR1 as SGHTA and CDR2 as FQGNSA. The CDR3 region has the DNA TGTGCCAGCAGCCGCCAGGGACAGGGGGCAGTCAATGAGCAGTTCTTC. It translates to CASSRQGQGAVNEQFF. The full variable domain, with the rest looked up from reference TRBV7-2 and TRBJ2-1, is GAGVSQSPSNKVTEKGKDVELRCDPISGHTALYWYRQSLGQGLEFLIYFQGNSAPDKSGLPSDRFSAERTGGSVSTLTIQRTQQEDSAVYLCASSRQGQGAVNEQFFGPGTRLTVL.

The chain couples TRBV2 to TRBJ2-1; 8 bases line up with TRBD2. Germline V gene lookup returns CDR1 SNHLY and CDR2 FYNNEI. CDR3 size: 16 residues. With 7 bases clipped from V and 6 bases from J, the junction kept 14 bases outside the gene matches. Written as DNA, the CDR3 is TGTGCCAGCATAGAGTCGAGCGGGAGAAAGGGCAATGAGCAGTTCTTC. As protein: CASIESSGRKGNEQFF.

The V call is TRBV20-1, the J call TRBJ2-5; perhaps TRBD2 as D (5 bases). CDR1 DFQATT and CDR2 SNEGSKA come from the germline V gene (reference sequence). This CDR3 is built from 13 residues. V was cut by 3 bases and J by 4 bases, with 12 bases left in between. The chain's CDR3 is CSASPLVRETQYF. The DNA for the CDR3 is TGCAGTGCTAGTCCACTAGTCAGAGAGACCCAGTACTTC.

The genes are TRBV24-1 and TRBJ2-7; tentatively, D is TRBD2 (6 bases). With 4 bases removed from V and 4 bases from J, the gap between germline ends came to 10 bases. Germline assignment: CDR1 KGHDR and CDR2 SFDVKD. This CDR3 region has 13 residues. The CDR3 DNA reads as TGTGCCACCAGTGACCCTGGGAGGTACGAGCAGTACTTC. This gives the protein CATSDPGRYEQYF.

The chain combines TRBV6-5 with TRBJ2-6; D uncertain. Trimming stripped 9 bases from V and 2 bases from J, with 8 bases between. CDR3 length equals 13 residues. Germline V gene lookup returns CDR1 MNHEY and CDR2 SVGAGI. For the CDR3, the DNA is TGTGCCAGTGGGCAGGCTGGGGCCAACGTCCTGACTTTC. Encoded protein: CASGQAGANVLTF.

V is TRBV19 and J is TRBJ1-2, with D unresolved. Trimming left V 7 bases short and J 8 bases short, with 14 bases between. CDR1 is LNHDA, CDR2 SQIVND, per germline (reference sequence). The CDR3 spans 12 residues. CDR3 residues: CASIQAPGGYTF. The CDR3 coding sequence is TGTGCCAGTATTCAGGCACCCGGCGGCTACACCTTC.

The V and J genes are TRBV7-8 and TRBJ2-7; 14 positions agree with TRBD2. The V segment lost 5 bases and the J segment 3 bases; nucleotides outside the gene matches: 6. CDR3 length: 16 amino acids. The germline CDR1 and CDR2 sequences are SGHVS and FQNEAQ. The CDR3 bases are TGTGCCAGCAGCCCAAACGGACTAGCGGGGGGCTACGAGCAGTACTTC. Its protein product is CASSPNGLAGGYEQYF.

The V and J genes are TRBV6-5 and TRBJ1-2; D might be TRBD1 (5 bases). This CDR3 is built from 14 residues. V lost 0 bases, J lost 7 bases, and 12 bases lay in between. The germline V gene has CDR1 MNHEY and CDR2 SVGAGI. The CDR3, as DNA: TGTGCCAGCAGTTACTCGACCAGGGCTCGTGGCTACACCTTC. Amino acids: CASSYSTRARGYTF.

The CDR3 region has the DNA TGTGCCAGCAGTTACTCCGGAGGGACCCGAGACTATGGCTACACCTTC. This encodes CASSYSGGTRDYGYTF. V usage is TRBV6-5 and J usage is TRBJ1-2; D possibly corresponds to TRBD1 (5 bases). CDR3 length equals 16 residues. From germline, CDR1 is MNHEY and CDR2 SVGAGI. V gave up 0 bases and J gave up 3 bases, with 14 bases separating them.

The V and J genes are TRBV5-1 and TRBJ2-2; the match to TRBD2 covers 8 bases. J lost 2 bases, V lost 4 bases, and 7 bases had no gene match. Germline loops: CDR1 SGHRS, CDR2 YFSETQ. CDR3 length: 16 amino acids. The CDR3 nucleotides are TGCGCCAGCAGCAACCCTAGCGGGCAAAACACCGGGGAGCTGTTTTTT. This encodes CASSNPSGQNTGELFF.

The chain is built from TRBV18 and TRBJ1-2; no clear D gene. CDR3 length: 15 residues. Looked up from germline, CDR1 is KGHSH and CDR2 is LQKENI. V lost 2 bases and J lost 8, with 18 bases in between. DNA of the CDR3: TGTGCCAGCTCACCAGCTGAGATATCCGCCTGGGGCTACACCTTC. Its protein product is CASSPAEISAWGYTF.

This clone was counted between two and nine times. This chain uses TRBV2 with TRBJ2-7, with D uncertain. V lost 5 bases and J lost 5, with 7 bases in between. Per germline, CDR1 SNHLY and CDR2 FYNNEI. This CDR3 has 11 residues. CDR3 amino acids: CASSLSHEQYF. The CDR3 DNA is TGTGCCAGCAGTTTGAGTCACGAGCAGTACTTC.

V usage is TRBV19 and J usage is TRBJ2-1; 9 nucleotides align to TRBD1. This CDR3 spans 16 amino acids. Germline V CDR1 and CDR2: LNHDA, SQIVND (reference sequence). J lost 6 bases, V lost 4 bases, and 10 bases had no gene match. The CDR3 region is CASSRKRGTGTNEQFF. The CDR3, as DNA: TGTGCCAGTAGTAGAAAGAGAGGGACAGGGACCAATGAGCAGTTCTTC.

CDR3 nucleotides: TGTGCCAGCCAACGACTAGCGGGAGAGGTTAATGAGCAGTTCTTC. This gives the protein CASQRLAGEVNEQFF. This sequence joins TRBV11-2 and TRBJ2-1; 12 positions agree with TRBD2. The trim removed 8 bases at V and 7 bases at J, leaving 9 bases unmatched. This CDR3 region has 15 residues. CDR1 is SGHAT, CDR2 FQNNGV, per germline.

The chain uses TRBV19 and TRBJ2-1; TRBD2 might be the D (6 bases). The V gene lost 10 bases and the J gene lost 7 bases, with 26 bases spanning the gap. Germline CDR1 LNHDA, CDR2 SQIVND (reference sequence). The CDR3 has 16 residues. This CDR3 reads CATVDILSSAQNEQFF. CDR3 sequence (DNA): TGTGCCACAGTCGACATTCTCTCTAGCGCGCAGAATGAGCAGTTCTTC.

This clone was detected only once. The chain carries TRBV9 and TRBJ1-3; D is possibly TRBD1 (6 bases). Trimming cost V 0 bases and J 4 bases, with 11 bases left between them. Germline V gene sequence: CDR1 SGDLS, CDR2 YYNGEE. The CDR3 spans 15 residues. CDR3 coding DNA: TGTGCCAGCAGCGTAGCTGGGGGCCTCGGAAACACCATATATTTT. Amino acids: CASSVAGGLGNTIYF. Using reference TRBV9 and TRBJ1-3 for the parts outside the CDR3, the full variable domain is DSGVTQTPKHLITATGQRVTLRCSPRSGDLSVYWYQQSLDQGLQFLIQYYNGEERAKGNILERFSAQQFPDLHSELNLSSLELGDSALYFCASSVAGGLGNTIYFGEGSWLTVV.

This chain joins TRBV19 and TRBJ2-7; weak D call: TRBD1 (6 bases). Germline values: CDR1 LNHDA, CDR2 SQIVND (reference sequence). The germline V and J ends were trimmed by 4 bases and 0 bases, with 16 bases remaining between them. The CDR3 extends over 16 amino acids. The chain's CDR3 is CASSNKGDGSSYEQYF. CDR3 in DNA: TGTGCCAGTAGTAACAAGGGGGACGGTAGCTCCTACGAGCAGTACTTC.

A single count supports this clone. The genes are TRBV5-1 and TRBJ1-1, with 7 nucleotides matching TRBD1. V lost 0 bases and J lost 2; bases outside the gene matches: 7. The CDR3 totals 16 residues. Germline V gene sequence: CDR1 SGHRS, CDR2 YFSETQ. CDR3 region: CASSLAIQGPNTEAFF. The CDR3 bases are TGCGCCAGCAGCTTGGCCATACAGGGGCCTAACACTGAAGCTTTCTTT.

The chain carries TRBV3-1 (or the pseudogene TRBV3-2) and TRBJ2-3; a weak D match, TRBD2 (6 bases). The germline gives CDR1 LGHDT, CDR2 YNNKEL (reference sequence). V dropped 4 bases and J dropped 1 base, with 12 bases sitting between them. The CDR3 consists of 15 residues. The CDR3 spells CASSRLGGGTDTQYF. The CDR3 region has the DNA TGTGCCAGCAGCCGCCTGGGGGGTGGCACAGATACGCAGTATTTT.

This clone was picked up one time. V is TRBV12-5 and J is TRBJ1-2, with TRBD1 matching over 8 bases. V was pared by 3 bases and J by 4 bases, with 7 bases of the junction left unmatched. CDR3 length: 15 residues. Germline CDR1 reads LGHNT; CDR2 reads FRNRAP. The CDR3 region is CASGFGNTGGYGYTF. CDR3 coding DNA: TGTGCTAGTGGTTTTGGCAACACAGGGGGCTATGGCTACACCTTC.

This clone was detected only a few times. The rearrangement joins TRBV11-2 to TRBJ2-5; D is undetermined. The germline V gene has CDR1 SGHAT and CDR2 FQNNGV. CDR3 length: 14 amino acids. The ends were cut back, 5 bases at V and 5 bases at J, with 15 bases in the middle. The chain's CDR3 is CASSAFLTGETQYF. The CDR3 coding sequence is TGTGCCAGCAGCGCTTTCTTGACCGGGGAGACCCAGTACTTC. The entire variable domain, with the rest obtained from reference TRBV11-2 and TRBJ2-5, is as follows: EAGVAQSPRYKIIEKRQSVAFWCNPISGHATLYWYQQILGQGPKLLIQFQNNGVVDDSQLPKDRFSAERLKGVDSTLKIQPAKLEDSAVYLCASSAFLTGETQYFGPGTRLLVL.

The rearrangement uses TRBV12-3 or TRBV12-4 and TRBJ1-4; D uncertain. The CDR3 totals 11 residues. The V end was cut by 3 bases, the J end by 8 bases, with 4 bases between. CDR3 amino acids: CASSLEEKLFF. In DNA form, the CDR3 reads TGTGCCAGCAGTTTGGAGGAAAAACTGTTTTTT.

This chain uses TRBV6-2 or TRBV6-3 with TRBJ1-2, with D unresolved. Germline V gene data show CDR1 as MNHEY and CDR2 as SVGEGT. The CDR3 contains 12 residues. The V and J ends lost 3 bases and 8 bases respectively, with 10 bases between them. The CDR3 DNA sequence: TGTGCCAGCAGTTATGGGCCGCGAGGCTACACCTTC. Amino acid sequence: CASSYGPRGYTF.

This chain links TRBV11-3 with TRBJ2-1; D possibly corresponds to TRBD2 (5 bases). The germline V gene encodes CDR1 SGHNT and CDR2 YENEEA. V was cut by 5 bases and J by 4 bases, with 15 bases left in between. The CDR3 is made up of 15 amino acids. The CDR3, as DNA: TGTGCCAGCAGCCTGCCCCGCACTAGGTACAATGAGCAGTTCTTC. Translated: CASSLPRTRYNEQFF.

The V and J genes are TRBV7-7 and TRBJ2-1; 9 bases match TRBD2. Per the germline V gene, CDR1 is SSHAT and CDR2 is FNYEAQ (reference sequence). The trim removed 1 base at V and 5 bases at J, leaving 6 bases unmatched. The CDR3 loop spans 16 amino acids. The CDR3 nucleotides are TGTGCCAGCAGCTTAGGGATTAGCGGGAGCGACAATGAGCAGTTCTTC. Amino acid sequence: CASSLGISGSDNEQFF.

The chain employs TRBV10-3 and TRBJ2-2; D perhaps matches TRBD2 (5 bases). The V and J ends lost 8 bases and 2 bases respectively, with 12 bases between them. The CDR3 runs 14 residues. Germline V gives CDR1 ENHRY, CDR2 SYGVKD. CDR3 in amino acids: CAIAGELNTGELFF. As DNA, the CDR3 is TGTGCCATCGCCGGGGAATTAAACACCGGGGAGCTGTTTTTT.

This rearrangement joins TRBV27 to TRBJ2-3; D gene uncertain. This CDR3 region has 13 residues. Germline V gene data show CDR1 as MNHEY and CDR2 as SMNVEV (reference sequence). V was clipped by 4 bases and J by 4 bases, with 9 bases between them. The CDR3 region has the DNA TGTGCCAGCAGTTCTACTCTATCAGATACGCAGTATTTT. Translated, it gives CASSSTLSDTQYF.

The V call is TRBV7-2, the J call TRBJ1-6; D uncertain. CDR1 SGHTA and CDR2 FQGNSA come from the germline V gene. The CDR3 is 14 residues long. V lost 1 base, J lost 3 bases, and 4 bases lay in between. The DNA for the CDR3 is TGTGCCAGCAGCTTAGACAACTATAATTCACCCCTCCACTTT. Amino acids: CASSLDNYNSPLHF.